A single sample is the source of the 5 T cell receptor beta chains below, sequenced in a study of tumour-infiltrating T cells in Burkitt lymphoma. The method was immunoSEQ multiplex PCR; TCRdb's version includes in-frame clones alone and lacks a portion of them. The sample includes 12,000 to 15,000 clones, around a third of them seen just once. The specimen was tumor tissue. Receptors were obtained from a human donor with diffuse large B-cell lymphoma.

The DNA for the CDR3 is TGTGCCAGCAGCGTACGGGACAGGGGTACCTATGGCTACACCTTC. It codes for CASSVRDRGTYGYTF. This rearrangement joins TRBV9 to TRBJ1-2, with 10 nucleotides matching TRBD1. The CDR3 runs to 15 residues. The germline V gene has CDR1 SGDLS and CDR2 YYNGEE. The junction had 4 bases not matched to a gene; V was cut back by 1 base and J by 4 bases.

Only a few counts were recorded for this clone. The rearrangement links TRBV25-1 to TRBJ1-2; 8 positions match TRBD1. V shed 5 bases, J shed 7 bases, and the junction held 9 bases outside the gene matches. CDR1 and CDR2 from the germline V gene are MGHDK and SYGVNS. CDR3 length: 14 amino acids. The CDR3 coding sequence is TGTGCCAGCAGTACCCTGGGACAGGTTGGTGGCTACACCTTC. Translating it yields CASSTLGQVGGYTF.

The table lists this clone with a count of one. CDR3 nucleotides: TGTGCCAGCAGTGAATCATTGGCGGAGCCCCAGCATTTT. This codes for CASSESLAEPQHF. V usage is TRBV6-1 and J usage is TRBJ1-5; no firm D call. The CDR3 is made up of 13 amino acids. Germline CDR1 reads MNHNS; CDR2 reads SASEGT. V lost 2 bases and J lost 8, with 10 bases in between.

This clone was counted between two and nine times. V usage is TRBV7-2 and J usage is TRBJ1-1, with D hard to call. Germline V CDR1 and CDR2: SGHTA, FQGNSA. Trimming pared 7 bases from V and 6 bases from J, leaving 9 bases between. This CDR3 has 11 amino acids. The CDR3 DNA reads as TGTGCCAGCACATCGTCTTCTGAAGCTTTCTTT. It is translated as CASTSSSEAFF.

The sample holds a few counts of this clone. The V gene is TRBV6-1, the J gene TRBJ1-5, with TRBD1 as a possible D gene (5 bases). This CDR3 comprises 12 residues. Germline CDR1 is MNHNS and CDR2 is SASEGT. V was shortened by 7 bases and J by 5 bases, with 9 bases between the two germline ends. As DNA, the CDR3 is TGTGCCAGCAAAAGGGGAGATCAGCCCCAGCATTTT. Translating it yields CASKRGDQPQHF.